The 31 T cell receptor beta chains presented below share a single source sample, sequenced in a study of OX40 agonist ivuxolimab in advanced cancers. TCRdb's table, derived via immunoSEQ multiplex PCR, lists solely in-frame clones and lacks some. Here the sample spans 74,000 or so clones, about 92% being singletons. Sequences were derived from CD4+ or CD8+ T cells sorted from blood, sampled in a trial of the OX40 agonist ivuxolimab. The receptors were gathered from an adult with an advanced solid tumor such as melanoma, head and neck, liver or kidney cancer.

This sequence joins TRBV6-5 and TRBJ2-5; D is perhaps TRBD2 (6 bases). CDR3 length equals 13 residues. With 11 bases removed from V and 5 bases from J, the gap between germline ends came to 18 bases. In germline, CDR1 is MNHEY, CDR2 SVGAGI. The CDR3 sequence is CAVGGLRGETQYF. The DNA for the CDR3 is TGTGCCGTAGGAGGGCTCCGCGGGGAGACCCAGTACTTC.

In its sample, this clone was seen once. This chain joins TRBV4-3 and TRBJ1-1; 7 nucleotides agree with TRBD1. The ends lost 4 bases at V and 1 base at J; junction bases unmatched: 6. This CDR3 has 15 amino acids. Germline V gene sequence: CDR1 LGHNA, CDR2 YSLEER. The CDR3 region has the DNA TGCGCCAGCAGCCTCCGGACAGGCAGGAACACTGAAGCTTTCTTT. As protein: CASSLRTGRNTEAFF.

Written as DNA, the CDR3 is TGTGCCAGCAGATTCGGGGGCAGCTATGGCTACACCTTC. Translation gives CASRFGGSYGYTF. This chain uses TRBV27 with TRBJ1-2, with a possible D match to TRBD1 (6 bases). Germline assignment: CDR1 MNHEY and CDR2 SMNVEV (reference sequence). This CDR3 region has 13 residues. Between the trimmed V and J ends, which lost 6 bases and 4 bases, there was a span of 12 bases.

The chain has TRBV4-1 and TRBJ1-4, with unresolved D. V was pared by 1 base and J by 2 bases, with 14 bases between. Germline V gene sequence: CDR1 MGHRA, CDR2 YSYEKL. This CDR3 region has 17 residues. The DNA for the CDR3 is TGCGCCAGCAGCCAAGGAACCGTCGGGTGGACTAATGAAAAACTGTTTTTT. It codes for CASSQGTVGWTNEKLFF.

V gene TRBV4-3 combines with J gene TRBJ2-3, with 14 bases lining up with TRBD2. This CDR3 has 20 residues. CDR1 and CDR2 (germline): LGHNA, YSLEER. The ends lost 0 bases at V and 4 bases at J; junction bases unmatched: 12. CDR3 amino acids: CASSQDPGEGLAGAADTQYF. The CDR3 DNA sequence: TGCGCCAGCAGCCAAGATCCCGGTGAGGGACTAGCGGGGGCTGCAGATACGCAGTATTTT.

The rearrangement uses TRBV11-3 and TRBJ2-7; D remains unclear. Germline CDR1 and CDR2: SGHNT and YENEEA. With 7 bases removed from V and 4 bases from J, the gap between germline ends came to 8 bases. This CDR3 is 11 amino acids long. This chain's CDR3 is CASTIWYEQYF. Here the CDR3 DNA reads TGTGCCAGCACCATTTGGTACGAGCAGTACTTC.

This rearrangement joins TRBV7-9 to TRBJ1-4; D is unclear. Trimming cost V 5 bases and J 11 bases, with 12 bases left between them. This CDR3 contains 12 residues. Germline V gives CDR1 SEHNR, CDR2 FQNEAQ (reference sequence). CDR3 residues: CASSPGPDKLFF. CDR3 nucleotide sequence: TGTGCCAGCAGCCCCGGACCCGATAAACTGTTTTTT.

This chain connects TRBV4-3 to TRBJ1-6; D not resolved. The germline CDR1 and CDR2 sequences are LGHNA and YSLEER. Trimming pared 2 bases from V and 6 bases from J, leaving 11 bases between. This CDR3 region has 15 residues. This CDR3 is CASSQIAAINSPLHF. The CDR3 DNA follows: TGCGCCAGCAGCCAAATTGCAGCGATTAATTCACCCCTCCACTTT.

This chain connects TRBV2 to TRBJ2-3; no definite D call. Germline CDR1 and CDR2: SNHLY and FYNNEI. The CDR3 totals 12 residues. The ends were cut back, 2 bases at V and 4 bases at J, with 4 bases in the middle. This chain's CDR3 is CASSEWSDTQYF. CDR3 coding DNA: TGTGCCAGCAGTGAATGGTCAGATACGCAGTATTTT.

This clone was observed a handful of times. The chain has TRBV12-5 and TRBJ1-1; D is unclear. The CDR3 extends over 11 amino acids. In germline, CDR1 is LGHNT, CDR2 FRNRAP. Trimming cost V 3 bases and J 6 bases, with 5 bases left between them. CDR3 in amino acids: CASGFDSEAFF. As DNA, the CDR3 is TGTGCTAGTGGTTTTGACTCTGAAGCTTTCTTT.

This chain's CDR3 is CASSQGTSGYNEQFF. Written as DNA, the CDR3 is TGTGCCAGCAGCCAAGGGACTAGCGGTTACAATGAGCAGTTCTTC. The chain recombines TRBV14 with TRBJ2-1; 10 bases align to TRBD2. The V and J ends lost 1 base and 4 bases, in that order; junction bases with no gene match: 1. The CDR3 extends over 15 amino acids. The germline gives CDR1 SGHDN, CDR2 FVKESK.

The chain joins TRBV7-2 to TRBJ1-1; D is uncertain. The V and J ends lost 4 bases and 4 bases respectively, with 7 bases between them. Germline V lookup: CDR1 SGHTA, CDR2 FQGNSA. This CDR3 comprises 12 residues. The CDR3 is CASSSLSTEAFF. CDR3 DNA: TGTGCCAGCAGCTCTCTGAGCACTGAAGCTTTCTTT.

The V call is TRBV19, the J call TRBJ2-3; D is perhaps TRBD2 (6 bases). Deletions cut 11 bases from V and 6 bases from J, with 15 bases between. The CDR3 spans 12 residues. CDR1 and CDR2 from the germline V gene are LNHDA and SQIVND (reference sequence). The CDR3 DNA is TGTGCCGCTAAAGGGGAGGCGGATACGCAGTATTTT. Its translation: CAAKGEADTQYF.

The rearrangement uses TRBV28 and TRBJ2-1; unclear D gene. V lost 8 bases and J 0 bases, leaving 8 bases between the germline ends. Per the germline V gene, CDR1 is MDHEN and CDR2 is SYDVKM. The CDR3 consists of 13 residues. As DNA, the CDR3 is TGTGCCAGCCGATTCTACTCCTACAATGAGCAGTTCTTC. This gives the protein CASRFYSYNEQFF.

Of note for this clone: One end of the junction varies from germline; a read error may be responsible. The gene calls are TRBV7-7 and TRBJ2-2; D possibly corresponds to TRBD1 (6 bases). The CDR3 has 14 residues. Germline loops: CDR1 SSHAT, CDR2 FNYEAQ (reference sequence). CDR3 sequence: CASSPRTVTGELFF. The CDR3 region has the DNA TGTGCTAGCAGCCCACGGACAGTGACCGGGGAGCTGTTTTTT.

This clone has only a few counts. The V and J genes are TRBV29-1 and TRBJ2-7, with D possibly TRBD2 on 6 matching bases. V was pared by 4 bases and J by 5 bases, with 15 bases between. This CDR3 spans 13 amino acids. Per germline, CDR1 SQVTM and CDR2 ANQGSEA. The CDR3 DNA sequence: TGCAGCGTTGTTCGATTAGGGGAGGACGAGCAGTACTTC. Residues: CSVVRLGEDEQYF.

The genes are TRBV27 and TRBJ2-1; 10 positions match TRBD1. The CDR3 has 14 residues. With V trimmed by 3 bases and J by 7 bases, 3 bases remained unmatched. Germline V CDR1 and CDR2: MNHEY, SMNVEV (reference sequence). Here the CDR3 DNA reads TGTGCCAGCAGTTTCCGGGACAGGGGTAATGAGCAGTTCTTC. It yields the protein CASSFRDRGNEQFF.

The chain carries TRBV11-2 and TRBJ2-7, with D unresolved. Germline CDR1 and CDR2: SGHAT and FQNNGV. V lost 1 base, J lost 1 base, and 23 bases lay in between. This CDR3 region has 19 residues. The CDR3 spells CASSLATIEGAVPSYEQYF. The CDR3 DNA is TGTGCCAGCAGCTTAGCGACCATCGAAGGTGCAGTCCCTTCCTACGAGCAGTACTTC.

This chain uses TRBV27 with TRBJ1-2; D not certain. From germline, CDR1 is MNHEY and CDR2 SMNVEV (reference sequence). The CDR3 has 14 amino acids. V lost 6 bases to trimming and J lost 2 bases, with 13 bases between them. The CDR3 DNA follows: TGTGCCAGCAGCGATGACGGCTCCAACTATGGCTACACCTTC. Translating gives CASSDDGSNYGYTF.

The V gene is TRBV13, the J gene TRBJ2-4; D perhaps matches TRBD2 (5 bases). The germline V gene has CDR1 PRHDT and CDR2 FYEKMQ (reference sequence). The CDR3 has 14 amino acids. Trimming pared 1 base from V and 2 bases from J, leaving 6 bases between. This CDR3 reads CASSLAGTKNIQYF. CDR3 DNA sequence: TGTGCCAGCAGCTTAGCGGGAACCAAAAACATTCAGTACTTC. Full variable domain (remainder filled in from reference TRBV13 and TRBJ2-4): AAGVIQSPRHLIKEKRETATLKCYPIPRHDTVYWYQQGPGQDPQFLISFYEKMQSDKGSIPDRFSAQQFSDYHSELNMSSLELGDSALYFCASSLAGTKNIQYFGAGTRLSVL.

The sample holds one count of this clone. V gene TRBV6-6 combines with J gene TRBJ2-7; D is tentatively TRBD1 or TRBD2 (5 bases each). The germline gives CDR1 MNHNY, CDR2 SVGAGI (reference sequence). V was trimmed by 2 bases and J by 0 bases, leaving 11 bases between them. The CDR3 is made up of 15 amino acids. CDR3 nucleotide sequence: TGTGCCAGCAGTTACCCTGGGACGGTCTCCTACGAGCAGTACTTC. Its protein product is CASSYPGTVSYEQYF.

This rearrangement joins TRBV6-6 to TRBJ2-2; maybe TRBD1 (6 bases). Germline V gene lookup returns CDR1 MNHNY and CDR2 SVGAGI (reference sequence). The ends were cut back, 10 bases at V and 4 bases at J, with 13 bases in the middle. The length of the CDR3 is 13 residues. The CDR3 DNA sequence: TGTGCCACCCAGGGGATGGGCACCGGGGAGCTGTTTTTT. Translating it yields CATQGMGTGELFF.

The chain uses TRBV28 and TRBJ1-3; D might be TRBD1 (5 bases). The CDR3 is 14 amino acids. Germline CDR1 MDHEN, CDR2 SYDVKM. V lost 5 bases to trimming and J lost 7 bases, with 15 bases between them. The CDR3 DNA reads as TGTGCCAGCAGTGTAGGCCCAGGGAGTAACACCATATATTTT. This translates into CASSVGPGSNTIYF.

The gene calls are TRBV27 and TRBJ2-5; perhaps TRBD2 as D (7 bases). V was clipped by 3 bases and J by 4 bases, with 15 bases between them. The CDR3 runs 15 residues. Germline CDR1 MNHEY, CDR2 SMNVEV (reference sequence). CDR3 DNA sequence: TGTGCCAGCAGTTTTGGGCAGGGAGGGGGAGAGACCCAGTACTTC. Protein sequence: CASSFGQGGGETQYF.

This clone was detected a few times. The J gene is TRBJ1-1, the V gene TRBV19, with a possible D match to TRBD1 (5 bases). Trimming stripped 7 bases from V and 4 bases from J, with 16 bases between. This CDR3 has 14 amino acids. Germline CDR1 reads LNHDA; CDR2 reads SQIVND (reference sequence). This CDR3 reads CASIRGGAGTEAFF. In nucleotides, the CDR3 is TGTGCCAGTATACGGGGAGGGGCAGGCACTGAAGCTTTCTTT. Full variable domain (remainder filled in from reference TRBV19 and TRBJ1-1): DGGITQSPKYLFRKEGQNVTLSCEQNLNHDAMYWYRQDPGQGLRLIYYSQIVNDFQKGDIAEGYSVSREKKESFPLTVTSAQKNPTAFYLCASIRGGAGTEAFFGQGTRLTVV.

This chain links TRBV6-5 with TRBJ2-2; D ambiguous. Germline CDR1 and CDR2: MNHEY and SVGAGI. The CDR3 contains 14 residues. The ends were cut back, 0 bases at V and 2 bases at J, with 4 bases in the middle. The CDR3 reads CASSYSVNTGELFF. The CDR3 DNA follows: TGTGCCAGCAGTTACTCGGTTAACACCGGGGAGCTGTTTTTT.

The chain recombines TRBV27 with TRBJ1-2, with D hard to call. Germline V gives CDR1 MNHEY, CDR2 SMNVEV (reference sequence). CDR3 length equals 15 residues. Trimming left V 5 bases short and J 3 bases short, with 16 bases between. CDR3 amino acids: CASSPRRGNHYGYTF. CDR3 in DNA: TGTGCCAGCAGTCCGAGGCGGGGAAATCACTATGGCTACACCTTC.

The chain employs TRBV29-1 and TRBJ2-1; 7 nucleotides align to TRBD1. In germline, CDR1 is SQVTM, CDR2 ANQGSEA. V shed 3 bases and J 3 bases; nucleotides not matched to a gene: 5. The CDR3 contains 14 residues. The DNA of the CDR3 is TGCAGCGTTGACTCGGGACAGAGCTACAATGAGCAGTTCTTC. This encodes CSVDSGQSYNEQFF.

This clone was detected once. The chain joins TRBV28 to TRBJ1-1; 7 bases match TRBD1. The CDR3 runs 13 residues. Germline-derived CDR1 and CDR2 are MDHEN and SYDVKM. The ends lost 7 bases at V and 6 bases at J; junction bases unmatched: 8. The CDR3 DNA reads as TGTGCCAGCAACCCAGGGGGGAGCGCTGAAGCTTTCTTT. Protein sequence: CASNPGGSAEAFF.

This clone was seen a single time. This chain connects TRBV2 to TRBJ1-5, with 7 bases identical to TRBD1. Per the germline V gene, CDR1 is SNHLY and CDR2 is FYNNEI. CDR3 length: 18 amino acids. Trimming took 5 bases from V and 7 from J; bases not matched to a gene: 20. In DNA, the CDR3 is TGTGCCAGCAGTTCCCGGGGTTTTCTCGACAGGGTGAGACAGCCCCAGCATTTT. It encodes CASSSRGFLDRVRQPQHF. Together with reference TRBV2 and TRBJ1-5, the CDR3 gives the full variable domain: EPEVTQTPSHQVTQMGQEVILRCVPISNHLYFYWYRQILGQKVEFLVSFYNNEISEKSEIFDDQFSVERPDGSNFTLKIRSTKLEDSAMYFCASSSRGFLDRVRQPQHFGDGTRLSIL.

V and J are TRBV4-1 and TRBJ1-5; D is unresolved. Trimming took 0 bases from V and 0 from J, leaving 6 bases between them. Germline V gene lookup returns CDR1 MGHRA and CDR2 YSYEKL. The CDR3 totals 15 residues. The chain's CDR3 is CASSQDRYSNQPQHF. The DNA of the CDR3 is TGCGCCAGCAGCCAAGACAGATATAGCAATCAGCCCCAGCATTTT.